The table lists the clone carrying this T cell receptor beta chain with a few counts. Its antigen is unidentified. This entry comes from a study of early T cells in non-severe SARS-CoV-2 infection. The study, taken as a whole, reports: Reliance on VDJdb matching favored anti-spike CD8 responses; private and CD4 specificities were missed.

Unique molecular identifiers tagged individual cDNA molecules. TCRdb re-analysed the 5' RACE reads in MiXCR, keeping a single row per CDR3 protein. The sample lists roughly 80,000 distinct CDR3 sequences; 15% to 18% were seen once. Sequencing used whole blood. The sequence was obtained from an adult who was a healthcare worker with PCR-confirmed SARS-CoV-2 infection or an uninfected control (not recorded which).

This CDR3 is CASTGQRASGANVLTF. Written as DNA, the CDR3 is TGTGCCAGCACGGGACAGCGCGCCTCTGGGGCCAACGTCCTGACTTTC. V usage is TRBV28 and J usage is TRBJ2-6; 7 nucleotides agree with TRBD1. The length of the CDR3 is 16 residues. V shed 7 bases and J 0 bases; nucleotides not matched to a gene: 6. Germline V gene sequence: CDR1 MDHEN, CDR2 SYDVKM. Filled out from reference TRBV28 and TRBJ2-6, the complete variable domain reads DVKVTQSSRYLVKRTGEKVFLECVQDMDHENMFWYRQDPGLGLRLIYFSYDVKMKEKGDIPEGYSVSREKKERFSLILESASTNQTSMYLCASTGQRASGANVLTFGAGSRLTVL.